The 8 T cell receptor beta chains below were found in one sample sequenced in a study of OX40 agonist ivuxolimab in advanced cancers. Sequenced by immunoSEQ multiplex PCR; TCRdb stores in-frame clones only, minus some. The profile shows about 46,000 clones, approximately 88% of them singletons. Sequencing was performed on CD4+ or CD8+ T cells sorted from blood, taken in a trial of the OX40 agonist ivuxolimab. These receptors originate from an adult with an advanced solid tumor such as melanoma, head and neck, liver or kidney cancer.

The V call is TRBV15, the J call TRBJ2-1, with 7 positions matching TRBD1. J lost 7 bases, V lost 4 bases, and 1 base had no gene match. The CDR3 runs 12 residues. The V gene's germline CDR1 is LNHNV and CDR2 YYDKDF (reference sequence). In nucleotides, the CDR3 is TGTGCCACCAGCACCAGGGGGAATGAGCAGTTCTTC. It yields the protein CATSTRGNEQFF.

The chain uses TRBV5-1 and TRBJ2-7, with TRBD1 identical over 8 bases. CDR3 length: 16 amino acids. The germline gives CDR1 SGHRS, CDR2 YFSETQ. The ends lost 4 bases at V and 4 bases at J; junction bases unmatched: 13. The CDR3 bases are TGCGCCAGCAGCCTCCAGGGGGCCGGGCAGTCGTACGAGCAGTACTTC. The encoded protein is CASSLQGAGQSYEQYF.

The chain links TRBV29-1 to TRBJ2-1; tentatively, D is TRBD1 (6 bases). V was pared by 1 base and J by 4 bases, with 8 bases between. Germline V gene lookup returns CDR1 SQVTM and CDR2 ANQGSEA. This CDR3 region has 13 residues. CDR3 DNA sequence: TGCAGCGTTGAAGGGGGGCAGTACAATGAGCAGTTCTTC. This sequence encodes CSVEGGQYNEQFF.

The V gene is TRBV4-1, the J gene TRBJ2-2; D is uncertain. V was pared by 4 bases and J by 0 bases, with 15 bases between. The CDR3 sequence is 17 residues long. Germline assignment: CDR1 MGHRA and CDR2 YSYEKL. CDR3 sequence reads: CASSPGSGRSNTGELFF. The DNA for the CDR3 is TGCGCCAGCAGCCCCGGGTCCGGCAGGTCGAACACCGGGGAGCTGTTTTTT.

This chain uses TRBV7-9 with TRBJ2-5; 7 bases align to TRBD1. V was pared by 1 base and J by 3 bases, with 11 bases of the junction left unmatched. The CDR3 totals 17 residues. CDR1 and CDR2 from the germline V gene are SEHNR and FQNEAQ (reference sequence). CDR3 region: CASSLVLSTGNEETQYF. In DNA, the CDR3 is TGTGCCAGCAGCTTAGTATTGTCGACAGGGAATGAAGAGACCCAGTACTTC.

CDR3 in amino acids: CASSLAGASAEQFF. CDR3 DNA: TGTGCCAGCAGCTTGGCAGGCGCCTCGGCTGAGCAGTTCTTC. The chain combines TRBV7-3 with TRBJ2-1; D not resolved. Germline V gene sequence: CDR1 SGHTA, CDR2 FQGTGA. This CDR3 comprises 14 residues. Trimming cost V 3 bases and J 9 bases, with 15 bases left between them. Together with reference TRBV7-3 and TRBJ2-1, the CDR3 gives the full variable domain: GAGVSQTPSNKVTEKGKYVELRCDPISGHTALYWYRQSLGQGPEFLIYFQGTGAADDSGLPNDRFFAVRPEGSVSTLKIQRTERGDSAVYLCASSLAGASAEQFFGPGTRLTVL.

CDR3 nucleotide sequence: TGTGCCACCGCGGAGGACGGCTCTGGAAACACCATATATTTT. It is translated as CATAEDGSGNTIYF. The chain joins TRBV15 to TRBJ1-3; the D is unclear. The V end lost 8 bases, the J end lost 0 bases, and 11 bases lay between the germline ends. The CDR3 covers 14 residues. In germline, CDR1 is LNHNV, CDR2 YYDKDF (reference sequence).

This chain joins TRBV4-3 and TRBJ2-7, with D unresolved. In germline, CDR1 is LGHNA, CDR2 YSLEER. V lost 1 base to trimming and J lost 2 bases, with 9 bases between them. The CDR3 is 14 amino acids. CDR3 in amino acids: CASSQAYGPYEQYF. The DNA of the CDR3 is TGCGCCAGCAGCCAAGCTTATGGCCCCTACGAGCAGTACTTC.